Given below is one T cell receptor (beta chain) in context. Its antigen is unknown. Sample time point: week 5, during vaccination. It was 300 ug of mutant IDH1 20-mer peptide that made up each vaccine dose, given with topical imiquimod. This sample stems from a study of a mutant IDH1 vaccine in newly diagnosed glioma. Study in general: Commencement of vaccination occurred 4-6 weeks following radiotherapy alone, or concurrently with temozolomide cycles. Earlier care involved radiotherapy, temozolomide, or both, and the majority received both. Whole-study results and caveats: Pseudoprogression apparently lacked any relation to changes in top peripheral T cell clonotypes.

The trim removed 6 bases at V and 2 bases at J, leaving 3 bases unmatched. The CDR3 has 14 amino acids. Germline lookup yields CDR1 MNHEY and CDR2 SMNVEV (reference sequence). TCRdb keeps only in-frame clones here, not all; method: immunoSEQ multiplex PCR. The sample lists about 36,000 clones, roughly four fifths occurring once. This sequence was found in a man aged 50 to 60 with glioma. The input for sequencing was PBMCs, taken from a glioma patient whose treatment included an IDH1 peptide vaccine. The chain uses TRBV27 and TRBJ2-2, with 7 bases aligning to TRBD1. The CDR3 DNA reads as TGTGCCAGCAGGAGACAGGGAAACACCGGGGAGCTGTTTTTT. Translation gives CASRRQGNTGELFF.